These 9 T cell receptor beta chains came from one sample sequenced in a study of early T cells in non-severe SARS-CoV-2 infection. Each CDR3 protein gets one entry after TCRdb re-called the 5' RACE reads with MiXCR. The repertoire holds more than 65,000 distinct CDR3 sequences, about an eighth seen once, with under 1.5% in the top ten. Material for sequencing was whole blood. Every receptor here comes from an adult who was a healthcare worker with PCR-confirmed SARS-CoV-2 infection or an uninfected control (not recorded which).

This clonotype was observed at least ten times. The chain joins TRBV18 to TRBJ1-5, with 8 bases that match TRBD1. This CDR3 spans 16 amino acids. Trimming took 3 bases from V and 3 from J; bases not matched to a gene: 7. Per germline, CDR1 KGHSH and CDR2 LQKENI. The CDR3: CASSPNGQGPNQPQHF. The CDR3 region has the DNA TGTGCCAGCTCACCGAACGGACAGGGCCCCAATCAGCCCCAGCATTTT.

The rearrangement joins TRBV6-1 to TRBJ2-3; D call uncertain. V gave up 2 bases and J gave up 6 bases, with 6 bases separating them. The CDR3 loop spans 12 amino acids. The germline CDR1 and CDR2 sequences are MNHNS and SASEGT. This chain's CDR3 is CASSERRDTQYF. CDR3 nucleotide sequence: TGTGCCAGCAGTGAACGCCGGGATACGCAGTATTTT.

Details on this clonotype: An end of the junction differs from the germline gene, which may be a read error. The chain has TRBV9 and TRBJ1-1, with unresolved D. This CDR3 is built from 14 residues. Germline V lookup: CDR1 SGDLS, CDR2 YYNGEE. CDR3 residues: CASSNGLGWTEAFF. DNA for the CDR3: TGTGCCAGCAGCAACGGACTGGGGTGGACTGAAGCCTTCTTT.

This chain links TRBV9 with TRBJ2-3, with D uncertain. The germline V gene has CDR1 SGDLS and CDR2 YYNGEE. CDR3 length: 14 residues. V shed 0 bases and J shed 0 bases, with 5 bases lying between them. In DNA, the CDR3 is TGTGCCAGCAGCGTAGAGCCTAGCACAGATACGCAGTATTTT. Protein sequence: CASSVEPSTDTQYF. Looking up the rest from reference TRBV9 and TRBJ2-3 gives the full variable domain: DSGVTQTPKHLITATGQRVTLRCSPRSGDLSVYWYQQSLDQGLQFLIQYYNGEERAKGNILERFSAQQFPDLHSELNLSSLELGDSALYFCASSVEPSTDTQYFGPGTRLTVL.

The chain has TRBV18 and TRBJ2-1; TRBD2 is a possible D gene (5 bases). The CDR3 runs 13 residues. The germline CDR1 and CDR2 sequences are KGHSH and LQKENI. V lost 6 bases and J lost 6, with 12 bases in between. In DNA, the CDR3 is TGTGCCAGCTCTCCGGCCGGGGTCAATGAGCAGTTCTTC. Protein product: CASSPAGVNEQFF.

This clonotype was seen repeatedly, ten times or more. This rearrangement joins TRBV12-3 or TRBV12-4 to TRBJ2-7, with D perhaps being TRBD1 or TRBD2 (5 bases each). V was clipped by 6 bases and J by 1 base, with 16 bases between them. The CDR3 spans 15 residues. DNA of the CDR3: TGTGCCAGCAGCCTGGGACCAAACCCGTCCTACGAGCAGTACTTC. It translates to CASSLGPNPSYEQYF.

This chain joins TRBV29-1 and TRBJ2-1; TRBD2 aligns across 8 bases. The length of the CDR3 is 15 residues. V trimming: 7 bases; J trimming: 4 bases; junction bases outside the gene matches: 12. Germline-derived CDR1 and CDR2 are SQVTM and ANQGSEA. CDR3 sequence: CSAEAGLAGYNEQFF. In nucleotides, the CDR3 is TGCAGCGCCGAGGCGGGGCTAGCGGGTTACAATGAGCAGTTCTTC.

This clonotype was observed a handful of times. The chain uses TRBV7-9 and TRBJ2-5; D not certain. This CDR3 has 16 residues. The V and J ends lost 2 bases and 7 bases respectively, with 20 bases between them. Looked up from germline, CDR1 is SEHNR and CDR2 is FQNEAQ (reference sequence). The CDR3 DNA is TGTGCCAGCAGCTTAAATTTGGGCGGAAACCTTGGGACCCAGTACTTC. Its translation: CASSLNLGGNLGTQYF.

This clonotype has a count of ten or more. V gene TRBV7-6 combines with J gene TRBJ2-5; 7 nucleotides match TRBD2. This CDR3 has 12 residues. V trimming: 4 bases; J trimming: 5 bases; junction bases outside the gene matches: 1. In germline, CDR1 is SGHVS, CDR2 FNYEAQ. The CDR3 loop is CASSSGGETQYF. Here the CDR3 DNA reads TGTGCCAGCAGCTCCGGGGGGGAGACCCAGTACTTC.